Below, 31 T cell receptor beta chains from the same sample are listed, as sequenced in a study of T cell responses to AZD1222 COVID-19 vaccine. Sequencing used immunoSEQ multiplex PCR; TCRdb keeps in-frame clones, though not all of them. Here the sample spans 100,000 to 150,000 clones, 90% being singletons. The sample consisted of peripheral blood, taken on day 0 of AZD1222 vaccination. The source of these receptors is an adult in good health.

V and J are TRBV27 and TRBJ1-5; D uncertain. The CDR3 covers 14 residues. Germline values: CDR1 MNHEY, CDR2 SMNVEV (reference sequence). Trimming took off 3 bases at V and 0 bases at J, with 6 bases between the two ends. The CDR3: CASSFLDSNQPQHF. In DNA, the CDR3 is TGTGCCAGCAGTTTCTTGGATAGCAATCAGCCCCAGCATTTT.

The chain uses TRBV5-1 and TRBJ2-1; 10 positions match TRBD2. The V and J ends lost 1 base and 7 bases, in that order; junction bases with no gene match: 8. The CDR3 is made up of 16 amino acids. The germline CDR1 and CDR2 sequences are SGHRS and YFSETQ. CDR3 nucleotides: TGCGCCAGCAGCTTGAGGCTAGCGGGAGTTAGGAATGAGCAGTTCTTC. The encoded protein is CASSLRLAGVRNEQFF.

The chain links TRBV7-8 to TRBJ2-2; D possibly uses TRBD1 or TRBD2 (5 bases each). Trimming pared 5 bases from V and 1 base from J, leaving 14 bases between. The germline V gene has CDR1 SGHVS and CDR2 FQNEAQ. The CDR3 totals 16 residues. CDR3 bases: TGTGCCAGCAGCCTCCGGGACCCAGGGAACACCGGGGAGCTGTTTTTT. It translates to CASSLRDPGNTGELFF. Full variable domain (remainder filled in from reference TRBV7-8 and TRBJ2-2): GAGVSQSPRYKVAKRGQDVALRCDPISGHVSLFWYQQALGQGPEFLTYFQNEAQLDKSGLPSDRFFAERPEGSVSTLKIQRTQQEDSAVYLCASSLRDPGNTGELFFGEGSRLTVL.

This chain links TRBV10-1 with TRBJ2-1; no clear D gene. Per the germline V gene, CDR1 is WNHNN and CDR2 is SYGVQD (reference sequence). The CDR3 spans 14 residues. With 4 bases removed from V and 0 bases from J, the gap between germline ends came to 7 bases. CDR3: CASSADYSYNEQFF. The DNA for the CDR3 is TGCGCCAGCAGTGCTGATTACTCCTACAATGAGCAGTTCTTC.

This clone was seen just once. The chain combines TRBV6-2 or TRBV6-3 with TRBJ1-1; 9 bases fit TRBD1. CDR1 is MNHEY, CDR2 SVGEGT, per germline. The V gene end was trimmed by 6 bases and the J gene end by 6 bases; junction bases not matched to a gene: 8. The CDR3 is made up of 14 amino acids. The CDR3 loop is CASSPFRDRAEAFF. The CDR3 coding sequence is TGTGCCAGCAGCCCATTCCGGGACAGGGCTGAAGCTTTCTTT.

The chain carries TRBV5-1 and TRBJ2-7; D gene uncertain. The germline CDR1 and CDR2 sequences are SGHRS and YFSETQ. V lost 2 bases and J 0 bases, leaving 15 bases between the germline ends. The CDR3 extends over 16 amino acids. CDR3 in DNA: TGCGCCAGCAGCTTTCAGCCCCGTCCTGGCTCCTACGAGCAGTACTTC. As protein: CASSFQPRPGSYEQYF.

This chain uses TRBV18 with TRBJ1-1; D not resolved. With 4 bases removed from V and 0 bases from J, the gap between germline ends came to 12 bases. This CDR3 has 15 amino acids. CDR1 is KGHSH and CDR2 is LQKENI in the germline V gene. This CDR3 reads CASSRTLVMNTEAFF. DNA for the CDR3: TGTGCCAGCTCACGGACCCTAGTCATGAACACTGAAGCTTTCTTT.

The chain carries TRBV28 and TRBJ2-1; D unresolved. This CDR3 contains 14 residues. From germline, CDR1 is MDHEN and CDR2 SYDVKM. V was shortened by 4 bases and J by 2 bases, with 9 bases between the two germline ends. CDR3 in amino acids: CASSSNFPYNEQFF. In DNA, the CDR3 is TGTGCCAGCAGTTCGAATTTCCCCTACAATGAGCAGTTCTTC.

This clone was observed once. V gene TRBV6-5 combines with J gene TRBJ2-2; D gene unclear. V was clipped by 6 bases and J by 1 base, with 12 bases between them. The length of the CDR3 is 15 residues. CDR1 is MNHEY, CDR2 SVGAGI, per germline. CDR3 coding DNA: TGTGCCAGCAGATTAACCGACAAGAACACCGGGGAGCTGTTTTTT. Translation: CASRLTDKNTGELFF.

The J gene is TRBJ2-2, the V gene TRBV18, with 7 nucleotides matching TRBD2. The V gene end was trimmed by 4 bases and the J gene end by 3 bases; junction bases not matched to a gene: 5. This CDR3 is built from 15 residues. CDR1 is KGHSH and CDR2 is LQKENI in the germline V gene. CDR3 in DNA: TGTGCCAGCTCACAGCGGGACTTATACACCGGGGAGCTGTTTTTT. This codes for CASSQRDLYTGELFF.

This clone was observed once. The chain recombines TRBV24-1 with TRBJ2-2; D gene uncertain. Germline values: CDR1 KGHDR, CDR2 SFDVKD. Trimming took 4 bases from V and 6 from J, leaving 8 bases between them. This CDR3 region has 13 residues. The CDR3 sequence: CATSDRLAGELFF. In DNA, the CDR3 is TGTGCCACCAGTGACCGCCTAGCCGGGGAGCTGTTTTTT.

The rearrangement uses TRBV7-3 and TRBJ2-5; 10 bases are a match to TRBD2. V shed 5 bases and J 5 bases; nucleotides not matched to a gene: 8. Germline loops: CDR1 SGHTA, CDR2 FQGTGA. This CDR3 is built from 15 residues. The CDR3 spells CASSLSGSGRETQYF. CDR3 sequence (DNA): TGTGCCAGCAGCCTCTCGGGTAGCGGGAGGGAGACCCAGTACTTC.

This clone was recorded only once. The rearrangement uses TRBV11-2 and TRBJ2-5; a possible D gene is TRBD2 (6 bases). Germline V gene data show CDR1 as SGHAT and CDR2 as FQNNGV. Between the trimmed V and J ends, which lost 3 bases and 5 bases, there was a span of 19 bases. This CDR3 contains 16 residues. DNA of the CDR3: TGTGCCAGCAGCTTGGGGTGGCGGGGACCTTTGGAGACCCAGTACTTC. This translates into CASSLGWRGPLETQYF.

This clone showed up just once. J is TRBJ2-1 and V is TRBV9, with 11 bases lining up with TRBD2. Germline values: CDR1 SGDLS, CDR2 YYNGEE. V dropped 3 bases and J dropped 5; count of bases not matched to a gene: 19. The CDR3 has 20 residues. The CDR3 sequence: CASSAELAGVRVALDNEQFF. The CDR3, as DNA: TGTGCCAGCAGCGCAGAACTAGCGGGAGTTCGGGTAGCCCTAGACAATGAGCAGTTCTTC.

The chain recombines TRBV7-3 with TRBJ2-2; TRBD1 matches 8 bases. The V gene's germline CDR1 is SGHTA and CDR2 FQGTGA. Trimming cost V 1 base and J 5 bases; bases outside gene matches: 9. This CDR3 spans 17 amino acids. CDR3 in amino acids: CASSLRGWTGWTGELFF. CDR3 bases: TGTGCCAGCAGCTTAAGGGGATGGACAGGGTGGACCGGGGAGCTGTTTTTT. Complete variable domain (other parts from reference TRBV7-3 and TRBJ2-2): GAGVSQTPSNKVTEKGKYVELRCDPISGHTALYWYRQSLGQGPEFLIYFQGTGAADDSGLPNDRFFAVRPEGSVSTLKIQRTERGDSAVYLCASSLRGWTGWTGELFFGEGSRLTVL.

The rearrangement links TRBV6-5 to TRBJ1-1; a weak D match, TRBD1 (6 bases). Germline V gene sequence: CDR1 MNHEY, CDR2 SVGAGI. This CDR3 spans 13 amino acids. Between the trimmed V and J ends, which lost 4 bases and 3 bases, there was a span of 9 bases. The CDR3 loop is CASSWTEHTEAFF. CDR3 DNA: TGTGCCAGCAGTTGGACAGAGCACACTGAAGCTTTCTTT.

In its sample, this clone was seen once. The chain recombines TRBV14 with TRBJ2-5; D gene uncertain. The V end was cut by 1 base, the J end by 0 bases, with 12 bases between. From germline, CDR1 is SGHDN and CDR2 FVKESK. This CDR3 spans 16 amino acids. The CDR3 here is CASSQGFSGYQETQYF. CDR3 bases: TGTGCCAGCAGCCAAGGGTTCTCAGGATACCAAGAGACCCAGTACTTC.

The chain uses TRBV10-3 and TRBJ1-6; D gene uncertain. This CDR3 is 17 amino acids long. Germline values: CDR1 ENHRY, CDR2 SYGVKD. The V end was cut by 0 bases, the J end by 3 bases, with 12 bases between. In DNA, the CDR3 is TGTGCCATCAGTGAGTCGTCCCAGGACTTCTATAATTCACCCCTCCACTTT. This gives the protein CAISESSQDFYNSPLHF.

V is TRBV4-1 and J is TRBJ2-3; D call uncertain. V was shortened by 0 bases and J by 0 bases, with 13 bases between the two germline ends. Per the germline V gene, CDR1 is MGHRA and CDR2 is YSYEKL. The length of the CDR3 is 17 residues. The CDR3 region is CASSQDHPSLSTDTQYF. The CDR3 DNA is TGCGCCAGCAGCCAAGACCACCCATCACTTAGCACAGATACGCAGTATTTT.

The rearrangement uses TRBV18 and TRBJ2-3; D is possibly TRBD1 (6 bases). Germline-derived CDR1 and CDR2 are KGHSH and LQKENI. V was trimmed by 3 bases and J by 5 bases, leaving 12 bases between them. The CDR3 spans 14 residues. CDR3 loop: CASSPARGRDTQYF. The CDR3 bases are TGTGCCAGCTCACCCGCCAGGGGACGAGATACGCAGTATTTT.

The chain couples TRBV20-1 to TRBJ2-3, with no clear D. This CDR3 is built from 10 residues. Trimming stripped 6 bases from V and 7 bases from J, with 8 bases between. Looked up from germline, CDR1 is DFQATT and CDR2 is SNEGSKA (reference sequence). Here the CDR3 DNA reads TGCAGTGCCAACGAATATACGCAGTATTTT. Translation gives CSANEYTQYF.

This rearrangement joins TRBV6-1 to TRBJ2-1, with 7 bases that match TRBD2. The germline gives CDR1 MNHNS, CDR2 SASEGT. J was trimmed by 10 bases and V by 0 bases; bases with no gene match: 0. CDR3 length: 12 residues. CDR3 DNA sequence: TGTGCCAGCAGTGAAGCGGGGGGGGAGCAGTTCTTC. Protein product: CASSEAGGEQFF.

This chain connects TRBV24-1 to TRBJ2-7; tentative D call: TRBD1 (6 bases). This CDR3 spans 13 amino acids. Trimming took 3 bases from V and 3 from J, leaving 8 bases between them. The germline CDR1 and CDR2 sequences are KGHDR and SFDVKD. The CDR3 reads CATSDMTGYEQYF. CDR3 sequence (DNA): TGTGCCACCAGTGATATGACAGGCTACGAGCAGTACTTC.

This clone was seen only a few times. This CDR3 is also generated by other DNA sequences in the sample. The V gene is TRBV4-3, the J gene TRBJ2-4, with TRBD2 matching over 7 bases. J lost 3 bases, V lost 1 base, and 0 bases had no gene match. The CDR3 consists of 14 residues. Germline CDR1 and CDR2: LGHNA and YSLEER. CDR3 protein: CASSQAGGKNIQYF. The CDR3 DNA is TGCGCCAGCAGCCAAGCGGGGGGCAAAAACATTCAGTACTTC.

This clone was seen a few times. V usage is TRBV4-2 and J usage is TRBJ2-5; TRBD2 matches 7 bases. Germline assignment: CDR1 LGHNA and CDR2 YNFKEQ. The J segment lost 2 bases and the V segment lost 1 base, leaving 7 bases of the junction unmatched. The CDR3 extends over 16 amino acids. The CDR3 spells CASSQAIGGMQETQYF. In DNA, the CDR3 is TGTGCCAGCAGCCAAGCTATCGGGGGGATGCAAGAGACCCAGTACTTC.

The chain is built from TRBV3-1 (or the pseudogene TRBV3-2) and TRBJ2-3; 12 bases match TRBD2. Germline values: CDR1 LGHDT, CDR2 YNNKEL (reference sequence). This CDR3 contains 16 residues. Unmatched junction bases numbered 2, after V lost 4 bases and J lost 0 bases. CDR3 nucleotides: TGTGCCAGCAGCCCTCTAGCGGGAGGGAGCACAGATACGCAGTATTTT. Protein product: CASSPLAGGSTDTQYF.

The V call is TRBV5-5, the J call TRBJ2-1; TRBD2 matches 8 bases. CDR1 SGHKS and CDR2 YYEKEE come from the germline V gene (reference sequence). Germline trimming cut 3 bases from V and 10 bases from J; bases unmatched to any gene: 3. CDR3 length: 12 residues. Here the CDR3 DNA reads TGTGCCAGCAGCTCGATAGCGGGAGAGCAGTTCTTC. Protein product: CASSSIAGEQFF.

V is TRBV6-1 and J is TRBJ2-3; 7 bases are shared with TRBD2. V lost 0 bases, J lost 0 bases, and 0 bases stayed unmatched. Germline V lookup: CDR1 MNHNS, CDR2 SASEGT. The CDR3 sequence is 15 residues long. CDR3 residues: CASSEARGSTDTQYF. In nucleotides, the CDR3 is TGTGCCAGCAGTGAAGCGCGGGGGAGCACAGATACGCAGTATTTT.

The rearrangement links TRBV27 to TRBJ1-5; D remains unclear. The CDR3 is 15 amino acids. The germline gives CDR1 MNHEY, CDR2 SMNVEV (reference sequence). V lost 5 bases to trimming and J lost 2 bases, with 13 bases between them. The CDR3 loop is CASSTTTGGNQPQHF. DNA for the CDR3: TGTGCCAGCAGTACCACGACCGGGGGCAATCAGCCCCAGCATTTT.

V usage is TRBV4-2 and J usage is TRBJ2-1; 7 bases fit TRBD2. The V gene's germline CDR1 is LGHNA and CDR2 YNFKEQ. CDR3 length: 19 amino acids. Unmatched junction bases numbered 12, after V lost 1 base and J lost 0 bases. CDR3 region: CASSQVEVAGLSSYNEQFF. CDR3 in DNA: TGTGCCAGCAGCCAAGTCGAGGTAGCGGGCCTAAGCTCCTACAATGAGCAGTTCTTC.

The V gene is TRBV5-4, the J gene TRBJ2-3, with 10 positions matching TRBD2. Trimming cost V 2 bases and J 6 bases; bases outside gene matches: 9. CDR3 length: 16 amino acids. Germline V gene data show CDR1 as SGHNT and CDR2 as YYREEE (reference sequence). Here the CDR3 reads CASSFGAAGGEDTQYF. CDR3 sequence (DNA): TGTGCCAGCAGCTTTGGGGCAGCGGGAGGGGAGGATACGCAGTATTTT.